This T cell receptor (beta chain) appears in the sequencing data of a study of CD8 T cells in Susac syndrome (dated by TCRdb to the late 2010s). Concerning the study at large: The study used repertoire sequencing to test whether antigen drove CD8+ T cell activation and differentiation in Susac syndrome. CD8+ T cell repertoire clonality was compared between around eleven healthy donors, some 14 Susac syndrome patients and approximately 15 multiple sclerosis patients.

The paper's findings and limits, for the study overall: The number of individuals in the TCR sequencing and HLA analysis was acknowledged as relatively small.

RNA was extracted with the RNeasy kit and about 0.5 to 1 ug was reverse transcribed using random hexamers. TCR beta CDR3 regions were amplified with the immunoSEQ multiplex PCR assay covering 54 Vbeta and 13 Jbeta segments. PCR amplification bias was corrected by using a synthetic template baseline for primer optimization and computational correction. The published analysis was carried out like this. Reads were annotated to V, D and J genes per IMGT and analyzed with immunoSEQ Analyzer, keeping only productive sequences. Clonality was calculated as one minus the Shannon entropy normalized by log2 of the number of productive unique sequences. For each patient and control, public and private clones were evaluated within the 100 most prevalent clones. Clones were defined as Susac-specific if absent from the healthy and MS cohorts, from around 1,100 published viral clones and from other ImmuneACCESS disease sequences. The public reads were reprocessed in TCRdb via fastp at Q25 and MiXCR, keeping in-frame beta chains. Under each unique CDR3 protein, matching rows form one entry showing the most common genes and DNA. For this entry, the V and J calls and clone size follow TCRdb and not the study's own pipeline. This sample lists about 430,000 distinct CDR3 sequences; 75% to 90% were detected once. The ten largest clones add up to more than 0.09% of the sample.

Its CDR3 holds 14 amino acids, cysteine through phenylalanine. The CDR3 DNA has 42 bases and is translated from base 1. Trimming takes 3 bases from V and 0 bases from J, and the germline ends sit 6 bases apart. Peripheral blood CD8+ and CD4+ T cells from healthy donors, Susac syndrome patients and multiple sclerosis patients were profiled using high-throughput TCR beta sequencing. The multiple sclerosis controls were treatment-naive patients whose relapsing-remitting disease, either stable or active, fulfilled the revised McDonald criteria. CD8+ TEMRA cells were enriched by FACS, while bulk CD8+ and CD4+ T cells were purified by magnetic negative isolation. Blood was drawn into EDTA tubes, processed within 24 hours, and PBMCs were isolated by density gradient centrifugation. PBMCs intended for TCR sequencing were cryopreserved in liquid nitrogen and thawed later in a water bath at 37 degrees C. The sorted or isolated CD4+, CD8+ and CD8+ TEMRA cells reached a purity of at least 90%.

Comment on this clonotype: Its antigen target is currently unknown. Within one base of it there is no much larger clone, and no base qualities were kept.

This TCR came from a human donor with multiple sclerosis. Sequencing used CD8+ T cells from PBMCs. The chain is encoded by TRBV12-3 or TRBV12-4 joined to TRBJ1-5, with the D gene not clear enough to name. The CDR3 in this case is CASSFDGSNQPQHF. In nucleotides, the sequence is TGTGCCAGCAGTTTCGACGGTAGCAATCAGCCCCAGCATTTT.